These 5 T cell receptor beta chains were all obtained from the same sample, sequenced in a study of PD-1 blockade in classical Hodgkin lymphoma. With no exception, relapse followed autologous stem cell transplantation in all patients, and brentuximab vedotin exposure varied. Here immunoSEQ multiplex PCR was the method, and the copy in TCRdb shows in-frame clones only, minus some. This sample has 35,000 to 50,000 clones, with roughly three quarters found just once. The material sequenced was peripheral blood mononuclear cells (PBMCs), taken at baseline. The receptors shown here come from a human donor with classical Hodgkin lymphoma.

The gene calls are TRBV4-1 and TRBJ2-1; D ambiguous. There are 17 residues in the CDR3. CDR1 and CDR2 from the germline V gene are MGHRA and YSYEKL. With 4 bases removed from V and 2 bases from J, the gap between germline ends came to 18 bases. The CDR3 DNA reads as TGCGCCAGCAGCCTCACGAGTGGGCAAGGCGCCTACAATGAGCAGTTCTTC. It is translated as CASSLTSGQGAYNEQFF.

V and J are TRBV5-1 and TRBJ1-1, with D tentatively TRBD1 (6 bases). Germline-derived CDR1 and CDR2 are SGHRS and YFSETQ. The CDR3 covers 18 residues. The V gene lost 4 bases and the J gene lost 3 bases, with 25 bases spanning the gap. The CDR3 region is CASSPNLGATGLDTEAFF. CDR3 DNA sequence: TGCGCCAGCAGCCCGAACCTGGGCGCTACAGGGCTCGACACTGAAGCTTTCTTT.

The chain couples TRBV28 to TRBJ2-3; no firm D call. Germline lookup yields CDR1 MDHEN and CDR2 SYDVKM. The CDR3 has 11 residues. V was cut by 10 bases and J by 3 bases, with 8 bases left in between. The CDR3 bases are TGTGCCACGGCCGCAACAGATACGCAGTATTTT. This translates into CATAATDTQYF.

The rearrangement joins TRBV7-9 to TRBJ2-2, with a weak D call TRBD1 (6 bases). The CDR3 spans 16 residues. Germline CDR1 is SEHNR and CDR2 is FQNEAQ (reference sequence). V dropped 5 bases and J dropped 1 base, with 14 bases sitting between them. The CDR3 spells CASSIKVGQNTGELFF. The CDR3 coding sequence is TGTGCCAGCAGCATTAAAGTGGGACAGAACACCGGGGAGCTGTTTTTT.

This chain's CDR3 is CASRWVGALSDEQYF. DNA of the CDR3: TGTGCCAGCAGGTGGGTGGGGGCACTTAGTGACGAGCAGTACTTC. The chain uses TRBV7-2 and TRBJ2-7; a weak D match, TRBD1 (6 bases). V lost 6 bases, J lost 5 bases, and 20 bases lay in between. The CDR3 covers 15 residues. Germline CDR1 reads SGHTA; CDR2 reads FQGNSA.